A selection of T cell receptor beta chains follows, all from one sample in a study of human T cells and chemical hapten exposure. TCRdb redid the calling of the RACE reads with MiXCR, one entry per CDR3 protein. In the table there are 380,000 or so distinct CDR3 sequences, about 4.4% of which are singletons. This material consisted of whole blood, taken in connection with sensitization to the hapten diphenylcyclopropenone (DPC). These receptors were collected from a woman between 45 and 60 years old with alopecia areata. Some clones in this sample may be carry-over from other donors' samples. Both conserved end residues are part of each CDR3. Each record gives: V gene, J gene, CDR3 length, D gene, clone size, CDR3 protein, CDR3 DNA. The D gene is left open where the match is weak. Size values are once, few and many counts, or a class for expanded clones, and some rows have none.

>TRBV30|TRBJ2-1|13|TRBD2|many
CAWILAGGSEQFF
TGTGCCTGGATCCTAGCGGGAGGGTCTGAGCAGTTCTTC
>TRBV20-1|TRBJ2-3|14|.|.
CSARDASSTDTQYF
TGCAGTGCTAGAGACGCCTCGAGCACAGATACGCAGTATTTT
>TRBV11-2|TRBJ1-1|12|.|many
CASSSVNTEAFF
TGTGCCAGCAGCTCCGTGAACACTGAAGCTTTCTTT
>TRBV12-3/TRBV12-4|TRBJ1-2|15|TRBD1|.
CASSPPPTGREGYTF
TGTGCCAGCAGTCCCCCCCCGACAGGGAGGGAGGGCTACACCTTC
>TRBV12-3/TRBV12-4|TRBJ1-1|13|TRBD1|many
CASRGQGEAEAFF
TGTGCCAGCAGGGGACAGGGTGAAGCTGAAGCTTTCTTT
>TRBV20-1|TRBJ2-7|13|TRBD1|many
CSARGDRHYEQYF
TGCAGTGCTAGGGGGGACAGGCACTACGAGCAGTACTTC
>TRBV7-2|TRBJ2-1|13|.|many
CASSPGRDNEQFF
TGTGCCAGCAGCCCGGGGCGCGACAATGAGCAGTTCTTC
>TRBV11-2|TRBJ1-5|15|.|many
CASSLGGDSNQPQHF
TGTGCCAGCAGCTTGGGAGGGGATAGCAATCAGCCCCAGCATTTT
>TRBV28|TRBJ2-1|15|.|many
CASSLQTHHNNEQFF
TGTGCCAGCAGTTTACAGACCCATCACAACAATGAGCAGTTCTTC
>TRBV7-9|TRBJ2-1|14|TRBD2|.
CASNQIAGGNEQFF
TGTGCCAGCAACCAAATAGCGGGGGGCAATGAGCAGTTCTTC
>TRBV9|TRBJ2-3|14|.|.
CASSPGSSAYTQYF
TGTGCCAGCAGCCCCGGGTCTTCGGCCTATACGCAGTATTTT
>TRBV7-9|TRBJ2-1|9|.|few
CATLPEQFF
TGTGCCACCCTCCCGGAGCAGTTCTTC
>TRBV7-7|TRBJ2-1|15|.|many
CASSLALWGDNEQFF
TGTGCCAGCAGCTTAGCGCTTTGGGGGGACAATGAGCAGTTCTTC
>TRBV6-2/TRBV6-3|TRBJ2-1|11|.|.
CASSQDTKQFF
TGTGCCAGCAGCCAAGACACCAAGCAGTTCTTC
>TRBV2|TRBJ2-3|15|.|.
CASSEGQGGTDTQYF
TGTGCCAGCAGTGAGGGCCAGGGTGGCACAGATACGCAGTATTTT
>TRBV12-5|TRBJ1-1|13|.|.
CASAVWANTEAFF
TGTGCTAGTGCCGTATGGGCGAACACTGAAGCTTTCTTT
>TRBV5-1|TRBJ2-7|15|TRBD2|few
CASSLASGGGYEQYF
TGCGCCAGCAGCTTGGCTAGCGGGGGAGGCTACGAGCAGTACTTC
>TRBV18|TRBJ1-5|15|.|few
CASSSNGGGNQPQHF
TGTGCCAGCTCCTCCAACGGCGGGGGCAATCAGCCCCAGCATTTT
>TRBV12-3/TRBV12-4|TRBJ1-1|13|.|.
CASSWAGAREAFF
TGTGCCAGCAGTTGGGCGGGGGCGCGGGAAGCTTTCTTT
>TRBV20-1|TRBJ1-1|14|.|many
CSARGHGRHTEAFF
TGCAGTGCTAGAGGGCACGGACGGCACACTGAAGCTTTCTTT
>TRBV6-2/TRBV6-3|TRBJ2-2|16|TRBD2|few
CASSPSSGRGTGELFF
TGTGCCAGCAGCCCGTCTAGCGGGAGAGGAACCGGGGAGCTGTTTTTT
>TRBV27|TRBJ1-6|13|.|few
CASSSQGNSPLHF
TGTGCCAGCAGTTCACAGGGAAACTCACCCCTCCACTTT
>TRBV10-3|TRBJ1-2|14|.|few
CAITLPEADYGYTF
TGTGCCATCACCCTCCCTGAGGCGGACTATGGCTACACCTTC
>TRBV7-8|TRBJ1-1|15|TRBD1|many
CASSFLEGANTEAFF
TGTGCCAGCAGCTTTCTCGAGGGGGCCAACACTGAAGCTTTCTTT
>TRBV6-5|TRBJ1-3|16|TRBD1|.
CASRPLTGGSGNTIYF
TGTGCCAGCAGGCCTCTAACAGGGGGCTCTGGAAACACCATATATTTT
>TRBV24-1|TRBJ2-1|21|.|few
CATSDLLDRAEDRIICNEQFF
TGTGCCACCAGTGATTTGCTTGATAGGGCTGAGGACCGTATAATTTGCAATGAGCAGTTCTTC
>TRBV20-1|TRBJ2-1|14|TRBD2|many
CSARPLAGGDEQFF
TGCAGTGCTAGACCCCTAGCGGGAGGCGATGAGCAGTTCTTC
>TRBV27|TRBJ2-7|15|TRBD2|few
CASSPPASGSYEQYF
TGTGCCAGCAGTCCCCCGGCTAGCGGGAGCTACGAGCAGTACTTC
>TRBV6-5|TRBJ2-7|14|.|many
CASSSRDGRYEQYF
TGTGCCAGCAGTTCCAGGGACGGACGCTACGAGCAGTACTTC
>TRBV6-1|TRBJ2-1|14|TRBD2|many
CAGEELAGFNEQFF
TGTGCCGGAGAAGAACTAGCGGGATTCAATGAGCAGTTCTTC
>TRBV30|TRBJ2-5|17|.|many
CAWSVRTGTALQETQYF
TGTGCCTGGAGTGTACGTACGGGCACTGCGTTACAAGAGACCCAGTACTTC
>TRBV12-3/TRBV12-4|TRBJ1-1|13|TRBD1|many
CASSIKQGAEAFF
TGTGCCAGCAGCATAAAACAGGGGGCCGAAGCTTTCTTT
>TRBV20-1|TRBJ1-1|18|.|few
CSATITIPPQGLNTEAFF
TGCAGTGCTACCATAACAATACCTCCCCAGGGTTTGAACACTGAAGCTTTCTTT
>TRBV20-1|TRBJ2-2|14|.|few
CSARVRLATGELFF
TGCAGTGCTAGAGTGCGGTTGGCCACCGGGGAGCTGTTTTTT
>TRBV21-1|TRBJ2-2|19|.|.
CASSPRGTGDHLGTGELFF
TGTGCCAGCAGCCCCCGAGGGACAGGGGATCATTTAGGGACCGGGGAGCTGTTTTTT
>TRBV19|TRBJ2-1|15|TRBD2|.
CASSTSSGRADEQFF
TGTGCCAGTAGTACCTCTAGCGGGAGGGCCGATGAGCAGTTCTTC
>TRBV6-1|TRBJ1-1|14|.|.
CASSEGYMNTEAFF
TGTGCCAGCAGTGAAGGGTATATGAACACTGAAGCTTTCTTT